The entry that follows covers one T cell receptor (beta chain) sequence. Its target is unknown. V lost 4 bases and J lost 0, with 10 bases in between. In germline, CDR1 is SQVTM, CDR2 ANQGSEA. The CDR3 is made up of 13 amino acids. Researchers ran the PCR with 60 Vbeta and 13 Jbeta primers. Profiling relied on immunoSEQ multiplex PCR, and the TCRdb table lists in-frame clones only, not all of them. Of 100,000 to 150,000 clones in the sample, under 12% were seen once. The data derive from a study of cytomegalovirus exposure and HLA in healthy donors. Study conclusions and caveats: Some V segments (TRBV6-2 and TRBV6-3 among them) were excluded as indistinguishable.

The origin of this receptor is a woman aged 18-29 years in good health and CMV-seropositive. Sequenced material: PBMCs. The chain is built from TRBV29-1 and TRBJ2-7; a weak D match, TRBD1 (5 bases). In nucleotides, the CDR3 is TGCAGCGTTGGGGGCAGGAACTCCTACGAGCAGTACTTC. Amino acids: CSVGGRNSYEQYF.